This T cell receptor (beta chain) was sequenced during a study of T cell responses to AZD1222 COVID-19 vaccine. About the study: Pooled samples include second doses given at about 4 or 12 weeks.

Measured with immunoSEQ multiplex PCR; TCRdb has only the in-frame clones, and not every one. This table has 90,000 to 100,000 clones, about 85% appearing once. The CDR3 has 14 amino acids. Germline V CDR1 and CDR2: KGHSH, LQKENI. Trimming shortened V by 6 bases and J by 6 bases, and 15 bases separated the two germline ends. The origin of this receptor is an adult in good health. J is TRBJ1-5 and V is TRBV18; D is undetermined. The sample here was peripheral blood, taken on day 0 of AZD1222 vaccination. The CDR3 is CASSLETAGQPQHF. The CDR3 nucleotides are TGTGCCAGCTCCCTAGAGACGGCAGGTCAGCCCCAGCATTTT.